This T cell receptor (beta chain) was profiled in a study of shared clonotypes between healthy human individuals. The V gene's germline CDR1 is SGHRS and CDR2 YFSETQ. J was trimmed by 0 bases and V by 4 bases; bases with no gene match: 6. This CDR3 contains 15 residues. CD8 cells regarded as naive lacked CD45RO, were positively chosen for CCR7, and omitted terminally differentiated effector memory CD45RA+ cells. Researchers divided each subset's genomic DNA evenly across several immunoSEQ plates. An approximately 220 ng quantity of DNA, 32,000 or so T cell genomes, went into the sorted-subset replicate PCRs. Profiled with immunoSEQ multiplex PCR; TCRdb holds only in-frame clones, not every one. The profile shows nearly 2 million clones, over 85% of them singletons.

The sequencing sample was made of naive CD8+ T cells sorted from blood. V usage is TRBV5-1 and J usage is TRBJ2-7; 8 bases are a match to TRBD2. The TCR was taken from a man in his late teens or twenties in good health. The CDR3 sequence: CASSISGGSSYEQYF. The DNA of the CDR3 is TGCGCCAGCAGCATCAGCGGGGGAAGCTCCTACGAGCAGTACTTC.